This T cell receptor (beta chain) was sequenced during a study of radiotherapy plus CTLA-4 blockade in lung cancer. Study-wide results and caveats: Tumor-derived TCR clones expanded in blood after radiotherapy plus ipilimumab.

Turning to this clone: The antigen is unknown.

From germline, CDR1 is SNHLY and CDR2 FYNNEI. The CDR3 consists of 15 residues. Trimming left V 6 bases short and J 1 base short, with 12 bases between. Clones were sequenced by immunoSEQ multiplex PCR, and TCRdb holds only the in-frame ones, with some missing. The repertoire holds 85,000 to 130,000 clones, with under 90% as singletons. Focal radiation with ipilimumab CTLA-4 blockade was given to patients with chemo-refractory metastatic non-small-cell lung cancer. The gene calls are TRBV2 and TRBJ2-2; D uncertain. The TCR was taken from a human donor with non-small cell lung cancer that progressed on radiotherapy plus ipilimumab. Some clones in this sample may be carry-over from other donors' samples. The sample here was peripheral blood, taken from a patient treated with radiotherapy plus ipilimumab. This chain's CDR3 is CASSALRQNTGELFF. DNA for the CDR3: TGTGCCAGCAGCGCTCTTAGGCAGAACACCGGGGAGCTGTTTTTT.